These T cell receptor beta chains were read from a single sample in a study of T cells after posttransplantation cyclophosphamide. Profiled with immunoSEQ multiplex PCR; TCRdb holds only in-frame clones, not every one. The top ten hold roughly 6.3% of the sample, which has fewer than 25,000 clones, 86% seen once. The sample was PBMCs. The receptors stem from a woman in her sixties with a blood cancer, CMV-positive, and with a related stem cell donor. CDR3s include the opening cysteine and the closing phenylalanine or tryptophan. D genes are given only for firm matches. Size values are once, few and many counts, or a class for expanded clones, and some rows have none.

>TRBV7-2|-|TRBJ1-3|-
TGTGCCAGCAGCTTTCACAGAACCTCTGGAAACACCATATATTTT
CASSFHRTSGNTIYF
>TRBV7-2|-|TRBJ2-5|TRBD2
TGTGCCAGCAGCTTCCAGCGGGGGAGACAAGAGACCCAGTACTTC
CASSFQRGRQETQYF
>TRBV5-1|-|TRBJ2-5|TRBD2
TGCGCCAGCAGCCAAAACTGGGGGGGGGAGACCCAGTACTTC
CASSQNWGGETQYF
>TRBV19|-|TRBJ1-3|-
TGTGCCAGTAGTATGCAACAAGGAAACACCATATATTTT
CASSMQQGNTIYF
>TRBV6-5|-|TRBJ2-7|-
TGTGCCAGCAGTTTATACGCTGGACAGACTTACGAGCAGTACTTC
CASSLYAGQTYEQYF
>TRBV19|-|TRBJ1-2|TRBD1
TGTGCCAGTAGTTTCCTCGGACAGGGAGCTAACTATGGCTACACCTTC
CASSFLGQGANYGYTF
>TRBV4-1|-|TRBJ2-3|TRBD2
TGCGCCAGCAAGGCGGGAGTTAACACAGATACGCAGTATTTT
CASKAGVNTDTQYF
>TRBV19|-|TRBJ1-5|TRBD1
TGTGCCAGTAGTATAAGGGACAGATGGCCCCAGCATTTT
CASSIRDRWPQHF
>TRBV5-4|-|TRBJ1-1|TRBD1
TGTGCCAGCAGCTTCCGGGACAGGGCCCCAAACACTGAAGCTTTCTTT
CASSFRDRAPNTEAFF
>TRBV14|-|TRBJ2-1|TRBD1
TGTGCCAGCAGCCAGCAGACAGGGGCTCTGACCTACAATGAGCAGTTCTTC
CASSQQTGALTYNEQFF
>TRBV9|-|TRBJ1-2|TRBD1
TGTGCCAGCAGCGTGAGGGACAGGGGGCAAGACTATGGCTACACCTTC
CASSVRDRGQDYGYTF
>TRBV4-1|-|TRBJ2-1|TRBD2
TGCGCCAGCACCCTACTGGCGGGAGCTAGTAATGAGCAGTTCTTC
CASTLLAGASNEQFF
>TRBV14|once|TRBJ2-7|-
TGTGCCAGCAGCCGCGGGGGCGCGGGCTCCTACGAGCAGTACTTC
CASSRGGAGSYEQYF
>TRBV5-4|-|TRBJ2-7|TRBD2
TGTGCCAGCAGCTTAGCGGGGGCCGACTACGAGCAGTACTTC
CASSLAGADYEQYF
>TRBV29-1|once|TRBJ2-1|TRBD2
TGCAGCGTCAAAAACCGACTAGCGGGGCACAATGAGCAGTTCTTC
CSVKNRLAGHNEQFF
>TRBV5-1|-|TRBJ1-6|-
TGCGCCAGCAGCTTGGAGCCGGAGAATTCACCCCTCCACTTT
CASSLEPENSPLHF
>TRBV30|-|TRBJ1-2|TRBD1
TGTGCCTGGAGAAGCGCTGGGACAGGGGGTAACTATGGCTACACCTTC
CAWRSAGTGGNYGYTF
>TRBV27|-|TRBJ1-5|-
TGTGCCAGCAGTAGAGGGTACGGCAATCAGCCCCAGCATTTT
CASSRGYGNQPQHF
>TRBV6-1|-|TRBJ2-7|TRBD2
TGTGCCAGCAGGGCCCGGGGAGGGACCTACGAGCAGTACTTC
CASRARGGTYEQYF
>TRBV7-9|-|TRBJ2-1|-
TGTGCCAGCAGCTTAGCGTGGGAGTTCAATGAGCAGTTCTTC
CASSLAWEFNEQFF
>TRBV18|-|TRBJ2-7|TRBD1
TGTGCCAGCTCACCGCGACAGGGACCCACCCTCGAGCAGTACTTC
CASSPRQGPTLEQYF
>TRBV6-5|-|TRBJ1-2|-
TGTGCCAGCAGTTCCCTCGGTGCGGGGGCCTATGGCTACACCTTC
CASSSLGAGAYGYTF
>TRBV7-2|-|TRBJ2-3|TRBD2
TGTGCCAGCAGCTCCCGACTAGCGGGAGGGCCGACAGATACGCAGTATTTT
CASSSRLAGGPTDTQYF
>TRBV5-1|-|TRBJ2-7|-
TGCGCCAGCAGCTGGACGGGAACATACGAGCAGTACTTC
CASSWTGTYEQYF
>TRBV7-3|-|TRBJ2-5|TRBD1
TGTGCCAGCAGCCTCCAGGGACAGACAGTTGGAGAGACCCAGTACTTC
CASSLQGQTVGETQYF
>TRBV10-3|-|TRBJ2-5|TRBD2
TGTGCCATCAGTGACCCCGGACTAGCGGGGCAAGAGACCCAGTACTTC
CAISDPGLAGQETQYF
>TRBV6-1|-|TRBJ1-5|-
TGTGCCAGCAGTGAGGCGGGCCAGTCTCAGCCCCAGCATTTT
CASSEAGQSQPQHF
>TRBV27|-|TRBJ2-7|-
TGTGCCAGCAGTTTTGCACAGGTCCACTCCTACGAGCAGTACTTC
CASSFAQVHSYEQYF
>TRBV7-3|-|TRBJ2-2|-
TGTGCCAGCGGGCCTTTAAACACCGGGGAGCTGTTTTTT
CASGPLNTGELFF
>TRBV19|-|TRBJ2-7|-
TGTGCCAGTAGTCTTCTAGGAACCTTCTTCGAGCAGTACTTC
CASSLLGTFFEQYF
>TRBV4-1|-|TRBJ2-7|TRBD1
TGTGCCAGCAGCCAAGAGGAGGGACAGGGTCCAAGGGAGCAGTACTTC
CASSQEEGQGPREQYF
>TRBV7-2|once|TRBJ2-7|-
TGTGCCAGCAGGGTCGGGATTAGCGGTGGGGCCTACGAGCAGTACTTC
CASRVGISGGAYEQYF
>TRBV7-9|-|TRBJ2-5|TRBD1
TGTGCCAGCAGCCATATGGACAGGGACGAGACCCAGTACTTC
CASSHMDRDETQYF
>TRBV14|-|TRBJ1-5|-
TGTGCCAGCAGCCGAATGACTGGGCAGCCCCAGCATTTT
CASSRMTGQPQHF
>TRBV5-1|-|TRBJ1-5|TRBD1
TGCGCCAGCAGCTTGGGCGACAGGGGCAATCAGCCCCAGCATTTT
CASSLGDRGNQPQHF
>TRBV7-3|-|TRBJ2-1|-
TGTGCCAGCAGCGTTAGAGGTAGCAGGGTGAATGAGCAGTTCTTC
CASSVRGSRVNEQFF
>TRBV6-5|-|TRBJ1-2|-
TGTGCCACCGGACGGGGGTTAGCTTCCCCCTATGGCTACACCTTC
CATGRGLASPYGYTF
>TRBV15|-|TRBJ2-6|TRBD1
TGTGCCACCAGCAGGTACAGGGGCTCTGGGGCCAACGTCCTGACTTTC
CATSRYRGSGANVLTF
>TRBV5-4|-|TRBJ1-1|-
TGTGCCAGCAGCTCGAGGACAGATAACACTGAAGCTTTCTTT
CASSSRTDNTEAFF
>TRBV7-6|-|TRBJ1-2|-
TGTGCCAGCAGCAAATACCCCTTGCCCAGCTATGGCTACACCTTC
CASSKYPLPSYGYTF
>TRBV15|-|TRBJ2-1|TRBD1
TGTGCCACCAGCAGAGCCGGGACAGGGGCCAATGAGCAGTTCTTC
CATSRAGTGANEQFF
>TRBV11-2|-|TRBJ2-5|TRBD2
TGTGCCAGCAGCTTGGCCAGCGGGAGTTGGGAGACCCAGTACTTC
CASSLASGSWETQYF
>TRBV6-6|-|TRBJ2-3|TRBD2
TGTGCCAGCAGTCCCGCGACTAGCGGGAGAGCAGATACGCAGTATTTT
CASSPATSGRADTQYF
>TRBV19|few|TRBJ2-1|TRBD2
TGTGCCAGTAGTATTGTTAGCGGGAGGGCCCAAGAGCAGTTCTTC
CASSIVSGRAQEQFF
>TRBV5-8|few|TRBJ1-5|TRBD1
TGTGCCAGCAGCTGGGGGTCCGGGACAGGGGTTAATCAGCCCCAGCATTTT
CASSWGSGTGVNQPQHF
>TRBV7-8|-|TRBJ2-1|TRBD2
TGTGCCAGCAGCAGAAGAGCGGGAGGAGGAGGAGATGAGCAGTTCTTC
CASSRRAGGGGDEQFF
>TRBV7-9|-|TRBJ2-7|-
TGTGCCAGCAGCCCCCGGGACAAAGCCTACGAGCAGTACTTC
CASSPRDKAYEQYF
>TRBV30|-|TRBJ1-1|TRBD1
TGTGCCTGGAGTGTTTTTAGGACAGGGTACACTGAAGCTTTCTTT
CAWSVFRTGYTEAFF
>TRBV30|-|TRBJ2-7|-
TGTGCCTGGAGGCGGGCTCTCCACGAGCAGTACTTC
CAWRRALHEQYF
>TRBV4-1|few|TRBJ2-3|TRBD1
TGCGCCAGCAGCCAATCCCCGGGACAGAACACAGATACGCAGTATTTT
CASSQSPGQNTDTQYF
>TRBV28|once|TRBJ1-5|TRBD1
TGTGCCAGCACTACTGGACAGGGGTCCCAACAGCCCCAGCATTTT
CASTTGQGSQQPQHF